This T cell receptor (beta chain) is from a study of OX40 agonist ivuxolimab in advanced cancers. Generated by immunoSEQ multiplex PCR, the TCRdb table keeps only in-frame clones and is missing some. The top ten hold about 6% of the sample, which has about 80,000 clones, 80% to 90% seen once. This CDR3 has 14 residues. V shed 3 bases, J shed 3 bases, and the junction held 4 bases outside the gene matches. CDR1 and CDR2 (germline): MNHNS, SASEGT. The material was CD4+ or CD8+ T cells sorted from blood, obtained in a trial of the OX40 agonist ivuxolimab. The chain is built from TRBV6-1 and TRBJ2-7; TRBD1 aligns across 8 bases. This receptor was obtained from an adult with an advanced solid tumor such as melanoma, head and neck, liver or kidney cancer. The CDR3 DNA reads TGTGCCAGCAGTGAGACAGGGGCGTACTACGAGCAGTACTTC. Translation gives CASSETGAYYEQYF.